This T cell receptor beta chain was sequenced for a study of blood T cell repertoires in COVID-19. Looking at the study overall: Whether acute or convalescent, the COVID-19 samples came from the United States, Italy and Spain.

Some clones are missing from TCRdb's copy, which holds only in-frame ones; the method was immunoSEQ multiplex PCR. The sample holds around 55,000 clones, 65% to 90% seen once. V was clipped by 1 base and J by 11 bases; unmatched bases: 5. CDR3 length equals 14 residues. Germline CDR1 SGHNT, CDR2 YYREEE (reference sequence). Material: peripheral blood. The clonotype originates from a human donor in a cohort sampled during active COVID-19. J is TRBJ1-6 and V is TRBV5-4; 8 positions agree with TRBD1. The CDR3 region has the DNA TGTGCCAGCAGCTTGCAGGGGGCAGCGGCACCCCTCCACTTT. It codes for CASSLQGAAAPLHF.